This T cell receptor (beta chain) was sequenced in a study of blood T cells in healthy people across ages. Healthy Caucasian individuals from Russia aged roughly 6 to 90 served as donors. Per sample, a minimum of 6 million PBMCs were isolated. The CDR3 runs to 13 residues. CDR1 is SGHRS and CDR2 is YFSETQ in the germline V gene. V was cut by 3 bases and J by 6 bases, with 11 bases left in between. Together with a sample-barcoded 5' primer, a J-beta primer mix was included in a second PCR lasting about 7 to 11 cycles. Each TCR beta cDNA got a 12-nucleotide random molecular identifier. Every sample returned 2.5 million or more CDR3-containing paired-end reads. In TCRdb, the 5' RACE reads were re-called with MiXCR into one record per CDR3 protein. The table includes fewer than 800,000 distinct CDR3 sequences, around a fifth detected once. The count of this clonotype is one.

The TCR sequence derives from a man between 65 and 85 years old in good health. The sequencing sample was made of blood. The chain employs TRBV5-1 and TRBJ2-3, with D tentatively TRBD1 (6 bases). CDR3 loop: CASSSGQSDTQYF. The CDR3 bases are TGCGCCAGCAGCTCAGGACAGTCGGATACGCAGTATTTT. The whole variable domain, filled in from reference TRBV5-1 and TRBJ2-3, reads KAGVTQTPRYLIKTRGQQVTLSCSPISGHRSVSWYQQTPGQGLQFLFEYFSETQRNKGNFPGRFSGRQFSNSRSEMNVSTLELGDSALYLCASSSGQSDTQYFGPGTRLTVL.